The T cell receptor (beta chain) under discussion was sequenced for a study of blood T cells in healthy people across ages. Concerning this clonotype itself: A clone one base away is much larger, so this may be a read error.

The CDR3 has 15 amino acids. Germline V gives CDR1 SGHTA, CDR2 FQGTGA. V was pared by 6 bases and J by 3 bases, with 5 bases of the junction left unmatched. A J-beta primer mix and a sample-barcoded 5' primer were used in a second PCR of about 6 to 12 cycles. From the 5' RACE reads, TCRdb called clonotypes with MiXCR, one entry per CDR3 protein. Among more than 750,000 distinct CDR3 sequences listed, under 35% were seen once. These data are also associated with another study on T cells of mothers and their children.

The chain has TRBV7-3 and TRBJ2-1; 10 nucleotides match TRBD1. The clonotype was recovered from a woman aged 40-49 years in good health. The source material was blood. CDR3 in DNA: TGTGCCAGCAGTTTCGGGACAGGGGACTACAATGAGCAGTTCTTC. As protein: CASSFGTGDYNEQFF.